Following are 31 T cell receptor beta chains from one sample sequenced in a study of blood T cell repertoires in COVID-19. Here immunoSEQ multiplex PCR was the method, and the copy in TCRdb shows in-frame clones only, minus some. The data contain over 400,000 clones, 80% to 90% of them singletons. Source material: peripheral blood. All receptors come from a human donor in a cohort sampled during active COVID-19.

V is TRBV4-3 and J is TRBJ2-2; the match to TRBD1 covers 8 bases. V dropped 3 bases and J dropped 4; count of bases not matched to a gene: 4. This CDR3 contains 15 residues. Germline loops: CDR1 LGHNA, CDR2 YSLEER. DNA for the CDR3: TGCGCCAGCAGCCAGTATACAGGGGGCACCGGGGAGCTGTTTTTT. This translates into CASSQYTGGTGELFF.

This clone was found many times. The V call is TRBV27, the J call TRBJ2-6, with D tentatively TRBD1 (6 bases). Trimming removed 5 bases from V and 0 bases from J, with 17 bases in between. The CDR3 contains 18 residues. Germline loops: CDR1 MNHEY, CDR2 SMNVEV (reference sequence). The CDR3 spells CASSPTGTLSSGANVLTF. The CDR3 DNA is TGTGCCAGCAGTCCCACCGGGACATTGAGCTCTGGGGCCAACGTCCTGACTTTC.

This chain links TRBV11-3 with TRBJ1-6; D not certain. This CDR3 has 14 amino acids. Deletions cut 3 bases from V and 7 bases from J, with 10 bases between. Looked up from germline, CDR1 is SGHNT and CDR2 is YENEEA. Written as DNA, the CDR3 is TGTGCCAGCAGCTTGGCCTTTCCGAATTCACCCCTCCACTTT. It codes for CASSLAFPNSPLHF.

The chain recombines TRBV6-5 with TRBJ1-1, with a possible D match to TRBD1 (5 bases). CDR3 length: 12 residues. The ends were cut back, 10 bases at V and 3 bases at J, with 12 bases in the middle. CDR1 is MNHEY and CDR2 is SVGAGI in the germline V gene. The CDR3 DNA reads TGTGCCACCGGGGGTCCCCACACTGAAGCTTTCTTT. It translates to CATGGPHTEAFF.

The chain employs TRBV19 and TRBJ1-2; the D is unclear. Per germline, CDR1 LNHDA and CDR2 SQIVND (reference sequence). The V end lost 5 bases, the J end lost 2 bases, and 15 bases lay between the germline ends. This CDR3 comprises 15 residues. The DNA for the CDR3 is TGTGCCAGTAGTGTATTGGGTGGAGCCAACTATGGCTACACCTTC. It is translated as CASSVLGGANYGYTF.

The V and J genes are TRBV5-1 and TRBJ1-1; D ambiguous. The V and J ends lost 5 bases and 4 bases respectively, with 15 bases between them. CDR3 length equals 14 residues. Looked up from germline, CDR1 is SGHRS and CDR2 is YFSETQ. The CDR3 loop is CASSRGSGSTEAFF. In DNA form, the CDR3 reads TGCGCCAGCAGTAGAGGGTCGGGAAGCACTGAAGCTTTCTTT.

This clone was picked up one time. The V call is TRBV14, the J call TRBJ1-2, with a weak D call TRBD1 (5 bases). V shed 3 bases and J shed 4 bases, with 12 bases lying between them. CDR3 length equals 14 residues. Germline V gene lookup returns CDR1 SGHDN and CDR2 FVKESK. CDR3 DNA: TGTGCCAGCAGCCAGCTCGGGGACTTCTATGGCTACACCTTC. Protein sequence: CASSQLGDFYGYTF.

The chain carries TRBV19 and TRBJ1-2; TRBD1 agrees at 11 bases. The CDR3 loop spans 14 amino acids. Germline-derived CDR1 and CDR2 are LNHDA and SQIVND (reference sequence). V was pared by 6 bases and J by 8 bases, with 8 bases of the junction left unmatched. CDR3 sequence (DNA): TGTGCCAGTAGGCTAGGACAGGGGGCACCCGGCTACACCTTC. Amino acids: CASRLGQGAPGYTF.

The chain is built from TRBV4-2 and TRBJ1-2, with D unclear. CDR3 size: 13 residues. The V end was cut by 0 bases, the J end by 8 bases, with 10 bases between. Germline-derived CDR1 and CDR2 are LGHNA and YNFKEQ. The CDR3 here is CASSQDRRSGYTF. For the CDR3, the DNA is TGTGCCAGCAGCCAAGATAGGCGGTCGGGCTACACCTTC.

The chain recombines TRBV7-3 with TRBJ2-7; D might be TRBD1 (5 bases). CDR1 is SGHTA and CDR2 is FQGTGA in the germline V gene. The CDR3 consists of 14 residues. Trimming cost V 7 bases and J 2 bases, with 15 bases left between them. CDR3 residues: CASKEDNGAYEQYF. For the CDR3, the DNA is TGTGCCAGCAAAGAGGACAATGGGGCCTACGAGCAGTACTTC.

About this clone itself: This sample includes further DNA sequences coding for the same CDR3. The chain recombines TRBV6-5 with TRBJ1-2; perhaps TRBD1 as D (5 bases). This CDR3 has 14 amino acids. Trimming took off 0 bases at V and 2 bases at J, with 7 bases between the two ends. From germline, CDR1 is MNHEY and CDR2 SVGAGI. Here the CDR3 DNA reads TGTGCCAGCAGTTACTCAGGGGTAAACTATGGCTACACCTTC. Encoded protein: CASSYSGVNYGYTF.

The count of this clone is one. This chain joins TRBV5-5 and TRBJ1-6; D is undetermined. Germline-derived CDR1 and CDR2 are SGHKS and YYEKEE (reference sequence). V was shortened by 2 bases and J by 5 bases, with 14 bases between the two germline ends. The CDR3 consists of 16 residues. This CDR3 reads CASSLDPPGDNSPLHF. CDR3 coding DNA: TGTGCCAGCAGCTTAGACCCCCCCGGAGATAATTCACCCCTCCACTTT.

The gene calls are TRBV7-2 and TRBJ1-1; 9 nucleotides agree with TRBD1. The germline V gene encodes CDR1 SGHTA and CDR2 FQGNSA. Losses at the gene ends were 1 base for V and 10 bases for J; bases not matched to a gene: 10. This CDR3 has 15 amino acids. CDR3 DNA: TGTGCCAGCAGCTTAGAGCTCCGGACAGGGGTTGGAGCTTTCTTT. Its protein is CASSLELRTGVGAFF.

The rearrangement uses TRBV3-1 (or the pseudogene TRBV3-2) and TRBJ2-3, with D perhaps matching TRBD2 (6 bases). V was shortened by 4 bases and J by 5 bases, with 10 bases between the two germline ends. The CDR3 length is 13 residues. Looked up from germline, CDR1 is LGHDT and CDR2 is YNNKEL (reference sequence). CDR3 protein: CASSPGGRDTQYF. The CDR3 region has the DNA TGTGCCAGCAGCCCCGGGGGAAGAGATACGCAGTATTTT.

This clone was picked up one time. CDR3 in DNA: TGTGCCAGCCGCCGACTAGCGGGAGACAATGAGCAGTTCTTC. The encoded protein is CASRRLAGDNEQFF. The rearrangement uses TRBV7-3 and TRBJ2-1; TRBD2 matches 12 bases. V shed 8 bases and J 5 bases; nucleotides not matched to a gene: 4. Germline CDR1 SGHTA, CDR2 FQGTGA. The CDR3 length is 14 residues.

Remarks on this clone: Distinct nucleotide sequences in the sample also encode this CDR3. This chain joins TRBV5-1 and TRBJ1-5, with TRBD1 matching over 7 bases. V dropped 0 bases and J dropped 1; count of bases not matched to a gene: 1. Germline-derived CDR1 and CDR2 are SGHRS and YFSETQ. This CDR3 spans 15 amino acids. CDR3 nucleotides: TGCGCCAGCAGCTTGGAAGGGGGCAGCAATCAGCCCCAGCATTTT. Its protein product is CASSLEGGSNQPQHF.

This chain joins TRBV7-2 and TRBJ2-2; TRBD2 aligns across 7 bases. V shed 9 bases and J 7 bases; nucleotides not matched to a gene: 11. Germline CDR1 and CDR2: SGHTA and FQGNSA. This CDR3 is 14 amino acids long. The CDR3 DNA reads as TGTGCCAGTCGAGCGGGGTCCCGTGGCGGGGAGCTGTTTTTT. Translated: CASRAGSRGGELFF.

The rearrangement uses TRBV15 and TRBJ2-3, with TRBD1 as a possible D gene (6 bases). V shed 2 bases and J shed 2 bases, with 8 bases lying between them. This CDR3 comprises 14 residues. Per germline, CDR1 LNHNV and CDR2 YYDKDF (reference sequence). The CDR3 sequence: CATSRRTDTDTQYF. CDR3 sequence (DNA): TGTGCCACCAGCAGAAGGACAGACACAGATACGCAGTATTTT.

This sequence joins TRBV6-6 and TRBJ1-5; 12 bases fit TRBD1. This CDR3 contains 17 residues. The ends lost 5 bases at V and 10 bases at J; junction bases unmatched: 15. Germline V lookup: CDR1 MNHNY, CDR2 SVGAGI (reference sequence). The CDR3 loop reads CASSRETSGTGGDPQHF. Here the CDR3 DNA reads TGTGCCAGCAGTCGAGAGACTTCCGGGACAGGGGGCGATCCCCAGCATTTT.

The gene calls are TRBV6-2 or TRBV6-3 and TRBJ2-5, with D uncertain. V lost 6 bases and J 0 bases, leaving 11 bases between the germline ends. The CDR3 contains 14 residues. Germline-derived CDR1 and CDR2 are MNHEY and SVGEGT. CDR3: CASSTSGYQETQYF. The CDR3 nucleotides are TGTGCCAGCAGCACCTCAGGCTACCAAGAGACCCAGTACTTC.

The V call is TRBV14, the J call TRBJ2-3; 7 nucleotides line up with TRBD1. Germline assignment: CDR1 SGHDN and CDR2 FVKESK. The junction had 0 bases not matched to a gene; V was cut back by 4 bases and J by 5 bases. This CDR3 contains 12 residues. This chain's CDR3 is CASSRQGDTQYF. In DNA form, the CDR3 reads TGTGCCAGCAGCCGACAGGGAGATACGCAGTATTTT.

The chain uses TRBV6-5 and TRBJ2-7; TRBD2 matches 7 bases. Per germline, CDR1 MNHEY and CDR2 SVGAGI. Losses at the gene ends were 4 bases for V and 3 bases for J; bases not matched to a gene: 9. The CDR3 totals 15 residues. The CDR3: CASSSSGTIYYEQYF. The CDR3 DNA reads TGTGCCAGCAGTTCATCCGGGACTATCTACTACGAGCAGTACTTC.

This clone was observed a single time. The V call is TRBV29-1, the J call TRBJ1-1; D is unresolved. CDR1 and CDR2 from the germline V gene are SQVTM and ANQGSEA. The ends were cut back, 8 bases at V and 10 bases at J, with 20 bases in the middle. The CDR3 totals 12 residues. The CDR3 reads CSHYPLDMRAFF. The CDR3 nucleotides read TGCAGCCATTACCCGTTAGATATGCGAGCTTTCTTT.

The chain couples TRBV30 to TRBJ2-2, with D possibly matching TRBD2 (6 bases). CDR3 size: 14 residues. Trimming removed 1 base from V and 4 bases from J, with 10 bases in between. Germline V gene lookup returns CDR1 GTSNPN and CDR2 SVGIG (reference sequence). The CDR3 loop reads CAWSERVATGELFF. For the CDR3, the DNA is TGTGCCTGGAGTGAGCGGGTAGCCACCGGGGAGCTGTTTTTT.

CDR3 sequence reads: CASSLGLAADTQYF. CDR3 nucleotide sequence: TGTGCCAGCAGCCTCGGACTAGCAGCAGATACGCAGTATTTT. The rearrangement joins TRBV5-5 to TRBJ2-3, with 8 bases fitting TRBD2. This CDR3 is 14 amino acids long. The V segment lost 4 bases and the J segment 4 bases; nucleotides outside the gene matches: 5. CDR1 and CDR2 from the germline V gene are SGHKS and YYEKEE (reference sequence).

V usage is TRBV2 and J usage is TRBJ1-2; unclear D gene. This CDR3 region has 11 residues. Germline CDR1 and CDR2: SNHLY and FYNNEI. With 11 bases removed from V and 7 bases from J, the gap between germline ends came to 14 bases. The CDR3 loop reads CAEMEGGGYTF. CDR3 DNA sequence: TGTGCCGAGATGGAGGGAGGTGGCTACACCTTC.

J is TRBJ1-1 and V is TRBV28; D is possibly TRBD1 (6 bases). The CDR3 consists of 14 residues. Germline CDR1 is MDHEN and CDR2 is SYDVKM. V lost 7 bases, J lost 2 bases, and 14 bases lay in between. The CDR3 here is CASTRPGVNTEAFF. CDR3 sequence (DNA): TGTGCCAGCACTAGGCCAGGGGTAAACACTGAAGCTTTCTTT.

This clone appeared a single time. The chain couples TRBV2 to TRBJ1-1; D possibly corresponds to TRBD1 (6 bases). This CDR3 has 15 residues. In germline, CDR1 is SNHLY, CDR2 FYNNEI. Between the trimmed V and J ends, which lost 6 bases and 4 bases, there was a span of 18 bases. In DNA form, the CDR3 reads TGTGCCAGCAGACAAACCTACGGACAGATCACTGAAGCTTTCTTT. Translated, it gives CASRQTYGQITEAFF. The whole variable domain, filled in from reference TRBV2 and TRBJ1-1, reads EPEVTQTPSHQVTQMGQEVILRCVPISNHLYFYWYRQILGQKVEFLVSFYNNEISEKSEIFDDQFSVERPDGSNFTLKIRSTKLEDSAMYFCASRQTYGQITEAFFGQGTRLTVV.

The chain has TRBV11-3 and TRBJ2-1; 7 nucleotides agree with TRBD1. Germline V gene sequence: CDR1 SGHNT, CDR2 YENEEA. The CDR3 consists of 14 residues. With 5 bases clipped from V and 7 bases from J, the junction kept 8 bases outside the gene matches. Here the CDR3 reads CASSLGQSRNEQFF. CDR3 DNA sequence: TGTGCCAGCAGCCTGGGACAGTCACGGAATGAGCAGTTCTTC.

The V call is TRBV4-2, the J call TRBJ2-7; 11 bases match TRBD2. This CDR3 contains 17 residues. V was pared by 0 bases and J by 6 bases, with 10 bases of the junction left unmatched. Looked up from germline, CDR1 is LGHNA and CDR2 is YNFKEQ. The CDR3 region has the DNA TGTGCCAGCAGCCAAGAGCATAGCGGGAGGGCCGATCGCGAGCAGTACTTC. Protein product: CASSQEHSGRADREQYF.

CDR3 sequence: CASSPSGRGNIQYF. The CDR3 DNA reads as TGTGCCAGCAGTCCTAGCGGGAGGGGAAACATTCAGTACTTC. The V and J genes are TRBV25-1 and TRBJ2-4; 12 bases map to TRBD2. This CDR3 region has 14 residues. Germline trimming cut 5 bases from V and 6 bases from J; bases unmatched to any gene: 2. Germline V gives CDR1 MGHDK, CDR2 SYGVNS. The whole variable domain, remainder taken from reference TRBV25-1 and TRBJ2-4, is EADIYQTPRYLVIGTGKKITLECSQTMGHDKMYWYQQDPGMELHLIHYSYGVNSTEKGDLSSESTVSRIRTEHFPLTLESARPSHTSQYLCASSPSGRGNIQYFGAGTRLSVL.